This T cell receptor (beta chain) was recorded in a study of control samples from healthy donors and cancer patients. CDR3 length: 14 amino acids. Trimming cost V 3 bases and J 0 bases, with 8 bases left between them. Germline values: CDR1 MNHEY, CDR2 SMNVEV (reference sequence). Generated by immunoSEQ multiplex PCR, the TCRdb table keeps only in-frame clones and is missing some. This table holds some 130,000 clones, over 85% found once. The sequence was obtained from a man aged 50-59 years with head and neck cancer. This chain connects TRBV27 to TRBJ1-2; D uncertain. Specimen: PBMCs. DNA for the CDR3: TGTGCCAGCAGTTTGGTCGGCGCTAACTATGGCTACACCTTC. Protein sequence: CASSLVGANYGYTF.